A selection of T cell receptor beta chains follows, all from one sample in a study of spatial heterogeneity in lung cancer. TCRdb reprocessed the 5' RACE reads via MiXCR and lists one record per CDR3 protein. The sample shows roughly 25,000 distinct CDR3 sequences, just under 7% of them seen only once. The specimen was PBMCs, collected at surgery. These receptors all stem from a male donor with early-stage non-small cell lung cancer. Both conserved end residues are part of each CDR3. A D gene is named only where the DNA matches it firmly. The listing skips clone size in some rows; elsewhere it reads once, few, many or a size class.

clone size,D gene,J gene,V gene,CDR3 protein,CDR3 DNA
many,.,TRBJ2-5,TRBV18,CASSRPDGGLQETQYF,TGTGCCAGCTCCCGTCCTGACGGGGGACTGCAAGAGACCCAGTACTTC
.,.,TRBJ2-3,TRBV20-1,CSAIRTDISTTDTQYF,TGCAGTGCTATAAGGACTGACATTTCCACAACAGATACGCAGTATTTT
.,TRBD2,TRBJ2-3,TRBV20-1,CSAQTSGSLDTQYF,TGCAGTGCCCAGACTAGCGGGAGCTTGGATACGCAGTATTTT
few,.,TRBJ1-2,TRBV3-1,CASSPEAARQGHGYTF,TGTGCCAGCAGCCCGGAAGCCGCTCGGCAGGGACATGGCTACACCTTC
.,.,TRBJ2-3,TRBV7-8,CASSPSERDTDTQYF,TGTGCCAGCAGTCCTAGCGAGAGAGACACAGATACGCAGTATTTT
few,TRBD2,TRBJ2-7,TRBV11-2,CASSSGTREYEQYF,TGTGCCAGCAGCTCCGGGACTAGAGAGTACGAGCAGTACTTC
once,.,TRBJ1-3,TRBV4-1,CASSPAGRRSGNTIYF,TGTGCCAGCAGCCCCGCGGGACGCCGCTCTGGAAACACCATATATTTT
.,.,TRBJ1-1,TRBV7-7,CASSVRMNTEAFF,TGTGCTAGCAGCGTTAGGATGAACACTGAAGCTTTCTTT
many,.,TRBJ2-7,TRBV10-3,CAIGNSYPYEQYF,TGTGCCATCGGAAACAGCTACCCCTACGAGCAGTACTTC
many,.,TRBJ2-1,TRBV18,CASSPSQGPYNEQFF,TGTGCCAGCTCACCATCACAGGGACCCTACAATGAGCAGTTCTTC
.,.,TRBJ1-4,TRBV12-3/TRBV12-4,CASSLADRNEKLFF,TGTGCCAGCAGTTTGGCAGACCGAAATGAAAAACTGTTTTTT
many,.,TRBJ2-4,TRBV5-1,CASSFLGSGLDIQYF,TGCGCCAGCAGCTTCTTGGGGAGCGGGCTGGACATTCAGTACTTC
many,TRBD2,TRBJ2-2,TRBV10-3,CAARLAGDTGELFF,TGTGCCGCCAGACTAGCGGGGGACACCGGGGAGCTGTTTTTT
many,.,TRBJ1-5,TRBV9,CASSSFDGDQPQHF,TGTGCCAGCAGTTCTTTCGACGGCGATCAGCCCCAGCATTTT
many,.,TRBJ1-3,TRBV12-2,CASRLAAGTGGSGNTIYF,TGTGCAAGTCGCTTAGCGGCCGGGACAGGGGGGTCTGGAAACACCATATATTTT
many,.,TRBJ2-1,TRBV6-6,CASEDNEQFF,TGTGCCAGCGAGGACAATGAGCAGTTCTTC
medium-sized,.,TRBJ1-3,TRBV28,CASSLFPLGSGNTIYF,TGTGCCAGCAGTTTATTCCCTCTTGGATCCGGAAACACCATATATTTT
few,.,TRBJ2-2,TRBV7-9,CASSLEGPGELFF,TGTGCCAGCAGCTTAGAAGGGCCCGGGGAGCTGTTTTTT
many,.,TRBJ1-2,TRBV20-1,CSASPGRLSHGYTF,TGCAGTGCTAGCCCCGGACGTCTTTCTCATGGCTACACCTTC
many,.,TRBJ1-1,TRBV24-1,CATRRTVNTEAFF,TGTGCCACCAGGAGGACGGTGAACACTGAAGCTTTCTTT
many,.,TRBJ1-2,TRBV10-3,CAITGGPGTYGYTF,TGTGCCATCACCGGCGGGCCAGGGACATATGGCTACACCTTC
many,TRBD2,TRBJ2-5,TRBV6-1,CASMMSGEETQYF,TGTGCCAGCATGATGAGCGGGGAAGAGACCCAGTACTTC
.,.,TRBJ2-1,TRBV2,CASSPRTGDNEQFF,TGTGCCAGCAGTCCCAGGACCGGGGACAATGAGCAGTTCTTC
once,.,TRBJ2-3,TRBV7-2,CASSWNGGLDTQYF,TGTGCCAGCAGCTGGAACGGGGGTTTAGATACGCAGTATTTT
many,.,TRBJ2-1,TRBV3-1,CASSQDFVSEQFF,TGTGCCAGCAGCCAAGATTTTGTGTCTGAGCAGTTCTTC
many,.,TRBJ2-2,TRBV9,CASSVEQGNTGELFF,TGTGCCAGCAGCGTAGAACAGGGGAACACCGGGGAGCTGTTTTTT
many,.,TRBJ2-1,TRBV20-1,CSARLQLQIPQFF,TGCAGTGCTAGATTACAACTACAGATTCCGCAGTTCTTC
few,TRBD2,TRBJ2-3,TRBV20-1,CSARRASGVTDTQYF,TGCAGTGCCCGCCGGGCCAGCGGGGTTACAGATACGCAGTATTTT
many,.,TRBJ1-2,TRBV6-2/TRBV6-3,CASSYWGRDGYTF,TGTGCCAGCAGTTACTGGGGGCGCGATGGCTACACCTTC
.,.,TRBJ1-5,TRBV12-3/TRBV12-4,CASSSGSKMSPQHF,TGTGCCAGCAGTTCAGGGTCGAAAATGTCCCCCCAGCATTTT
.,.,TRBJ1-5,TRBV12-3/TRBV12-4,CASSPDSFRAQHF,TGTGCCAGCAGTCCCGACAGTTTTCGGGCCCAGCATTTT
many,.,TRBJ2-7,TRBV18,CASSPQPSCEQYF,TGTGCCAGCTCACCTCAACCCTCCTGCGAGCAGTACTTC
few,.,TRBJ1-2,TRBV9,CASSPQGEKDGYTF,TGTGCCAGCAGCCCCCAAGGGGAAAAGGATGGCTACACCTTC
many,.,TRBJ1-5,TRBV28,CASSLRGWPGQPQHF,TGTGCCAGCAGTTTAAGGGGGTGGCCGGGTCAGCCCCAGCATTTT
many,.,TRBJ1-5,TRBV4-1,CASSLGQGNQPQHF,TGCGCCAGCAGCCTAGGGCAAGGGAATCAGCCCCAGCATTTT
many,.,TRBJ2-4,TRBV12-5,CASGSESKNIQYF,TGTGCTAGTGGCTCTGAATCCAAAAACATTCAGTACTTC
many,.,TRBJ1-3,TRBV5-1,CASSTDISGNTIYF,TGCGCCAGCAGCACGGACATCTCTGGAAACACCATATATTTT
many,TRBD1,TRBJ1-4,TRBV5-1,CASSQGQANEKLFF,TGCGCCAGCAGCCAGGGACAGGCTAATGAAAAACTGTTTTTT
few,TRBD1,TRBJ1-5,TRBV27,CASSLSTGGNQPQHF,TGTGCCAGCAGTTTATCGACAGGGGGGAATCAGCCCCAGCATTTT
many,TRBD1,TRBJ2-5,TRBV7-9,CASSPGTGVMKTQYF,TGTGCCAGCAGCCCGGGGACAGGGGTAATGAAGACCCAGTACTTC
many,.,TRBJ1-1,TRBV5-1,CASRLAILSSEAFF,TGCGCCAGCAGACTGGCCATCTTATCCTCTGAAGCTTTCTTT
many,.,TRBJ1-2,TRBV28,CASSNGGLYGYTF,TGTGCCAGCAGTAACGGAGGACTCTATGGCTACACCTTC
many,.,TRBJ1-1,TRBV4-1,CASSQDQTGGGGTEAFF,TGCGCCAGCAGCCAAGACCAAACAGGAGGAGGAGGCACTGAAGCTTTCTTT
few,.,TRBJ1-1,TRBV5-4,CASRIDRLNTEAFF,TGTGCCAGCAGGATCGACAGATTGAACACTGAAGCTTTCTTT
many,.,TRBJ2-3,TRBV6-6,CASSLTGAGGDTQYF,TGTGCCAGCAGTTTGACAGGGGCGGGAGGAGATACGCAGTATTTT
.,TRBD1,TRBJ2-3,TRBV4-1,CASSWTGGTDTQYF,TGCGCCAGCAGCTGGACAGGGGGGACAGATACGCAGTATTTT
.,.,TRBJ2-7,TRBV6-6,CAARQAPSSYEQYF,TGTGCCGCCCGTCAAGCCCCCAGCTCCTACGAGCAGTACTTC
many,.,TRBJ1-5,TRBV24-1,CATSDGMGYQPQHF,TGTGCCACCAGTGATGGGATGGGGTATCAGCCCCAGCATTTT
few,TRBD2,TRBJ2-5,TRBV10-3,CAVSGGGETQYF,TGTGCCGTTAGCGGGGGGGGAGAGACCCAGTACTTC
few,TRBD2,TRBJ2-7,TRBV28,CASSPPTGGEQYF,TGTGCCAGCAGTCCACCGACGGGGGGGGAGCAGTACTTC